The sample holds many counts of the clone carrying this T cell receptor (beta chain). Antigen unknown. This sample stems from a study of T cell repertoires in cytomegalovirus infection. Study results and caveats: It was HLA-C-restricted CMV-specific TCR beta clonotypes that dominated the response ex vivo.

TCRdb called the reads again in MiXCR, with one record for every CDR3 protein. The sample lists approximately 500,000 distinct CDR3 sequences, approximately 10% occurring once. The germline V gene has CDR1 SGHTA and CDR2 FQGNSA. The ends lost 3 bases at V and 1 base at J; junction bases unmatched: 8. This CDR3 has 17 amino acids. J is TRBJ2-3 and V is TRBV7-2, with 9 nucleotides matching TRBD2. Sequencing input: PBMCs. The source of this sequence is a human donor in good health (CMV status not recorded). Some clones in this sample may be carry-over from other donors' samples. Here the CDR3 DNA reads TGTGCCAGCAGCTTGTTTGCGGGGGGGGCTGGCACAGATACGCAGTATTTT. Its translation: CASSLFAGGAGTDTQYF.